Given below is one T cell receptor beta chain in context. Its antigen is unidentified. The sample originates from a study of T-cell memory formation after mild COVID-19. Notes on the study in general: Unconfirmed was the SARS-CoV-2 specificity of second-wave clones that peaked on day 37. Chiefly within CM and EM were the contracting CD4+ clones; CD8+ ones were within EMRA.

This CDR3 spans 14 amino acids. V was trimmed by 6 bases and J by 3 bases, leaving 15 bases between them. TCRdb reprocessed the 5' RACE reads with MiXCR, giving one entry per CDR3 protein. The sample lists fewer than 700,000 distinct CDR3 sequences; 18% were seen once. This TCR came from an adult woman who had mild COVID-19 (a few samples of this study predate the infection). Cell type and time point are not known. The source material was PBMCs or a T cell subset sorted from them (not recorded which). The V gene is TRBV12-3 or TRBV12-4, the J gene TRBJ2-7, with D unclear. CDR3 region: CASSLFSPGYEQYF. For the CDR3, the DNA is TGTGCCAGCAGCTTATTTTCCCCGGGCTACGAGCAGTACTTC.